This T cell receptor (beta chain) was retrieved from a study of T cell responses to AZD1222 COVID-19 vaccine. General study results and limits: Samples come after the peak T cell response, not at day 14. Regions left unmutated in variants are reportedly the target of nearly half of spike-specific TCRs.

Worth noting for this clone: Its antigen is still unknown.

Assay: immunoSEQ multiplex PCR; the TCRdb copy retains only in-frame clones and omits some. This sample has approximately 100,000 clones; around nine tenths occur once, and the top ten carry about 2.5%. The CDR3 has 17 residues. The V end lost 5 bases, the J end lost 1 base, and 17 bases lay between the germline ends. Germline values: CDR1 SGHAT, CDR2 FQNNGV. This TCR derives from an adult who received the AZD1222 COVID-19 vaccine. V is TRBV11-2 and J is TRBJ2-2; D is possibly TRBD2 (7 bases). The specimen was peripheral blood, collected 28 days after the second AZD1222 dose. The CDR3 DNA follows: TGTGCCAGCAGCCGGAAGCCGGGGGGCCAGAACACCGGGGAGCTGTTTTTT. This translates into CASSRKPGGQNTGELFF.